The clone carrying this T cell receptor (beta chain) was counted at least ten times. Antigen: not known. The sample comes from a study of breast tumors, draining lymph nodes, adjacent tissues. Findings and caveats of the study: Compared with lymph nodes, tumors were less diverse; compared with nontumor tissue, more. Luminal-like breast cancer showed significantly greater tumor-nontumor repertoire similarity than basal-like breast cancer did. The lymph node origin of tumor T cells was framed as consistent with a hypothesis, not demonstrated.

TCRdb used MiXCR to reprocess the multiplex PCR reads, holding one entry per CDR3 protein. Here the sample spans roughly 70,000 distinct CDR3 sequences, roughly 40% being singletons. The TCR originated in a female donor with breast cancer. Some clones in this sample may be carry-over from other donors' samples. Sequencing was done on a sample of breast tumor tissue.

CDR3 protein: CASSLQAGGGIYNEQFF. The CDR3 DNA reads TGTGCCAGCAGCTTACAAGCGGGAGGTGGTATCTACAATGAGCAGTTCTTC. The chain couples TRBV7-3 to TRBJ2-1; the match to TRBD2 covers 9 bases. The CDR3 loop spans 17 amino acids. The J segment lost 3 bases and the V segment lost 2 bases, leaving 8 bases of the junction unmatched. Germline V lookup: CDR1 SGHTA, CDR2 FQGTGA.